This TCR beta chain came from a study of blood T cell repertoires in COVID-19. Ages ranged from roughly 18 to 100 years, with residence in 24 US areas. Recovered status in Cohort 3 required two negative PCRs, clearance, or symptom resolution. Looked up from germline, CDR1 is MNHEY and CDR2 is SVGAGI. This CDR3 has 14 amino acids. V was clipped by 6 bases and J by 5 bases, with 14 bases between them. In the authors' methods: How many nucleated cells were present was estimated from reference gene primer amplification. Sequencing used immunoSEQ multiplex PCR; TCRdb keeps in-frame clones, though not all of them. Clone size and the V and J calls come from that table; the DNA yielded D and trimming. The table has some 150,000 clones, roughly 80% seen once.

Specimen: PBMCs or T cells enriched from blood (not recorded which). V usage is TRBV6-5 and J usage is TRBJ1-5; possibly TRBD1 for D (6 bases). The receptor comes from a woman aged 50 to 60 who had recovered from COVID-19. DNA of the CDR3: TGTGCCAGCAGGTACAGGGAAGGGGATCAGCCCCAGCATTTT. Translation: CASRYREGDQPQHF.